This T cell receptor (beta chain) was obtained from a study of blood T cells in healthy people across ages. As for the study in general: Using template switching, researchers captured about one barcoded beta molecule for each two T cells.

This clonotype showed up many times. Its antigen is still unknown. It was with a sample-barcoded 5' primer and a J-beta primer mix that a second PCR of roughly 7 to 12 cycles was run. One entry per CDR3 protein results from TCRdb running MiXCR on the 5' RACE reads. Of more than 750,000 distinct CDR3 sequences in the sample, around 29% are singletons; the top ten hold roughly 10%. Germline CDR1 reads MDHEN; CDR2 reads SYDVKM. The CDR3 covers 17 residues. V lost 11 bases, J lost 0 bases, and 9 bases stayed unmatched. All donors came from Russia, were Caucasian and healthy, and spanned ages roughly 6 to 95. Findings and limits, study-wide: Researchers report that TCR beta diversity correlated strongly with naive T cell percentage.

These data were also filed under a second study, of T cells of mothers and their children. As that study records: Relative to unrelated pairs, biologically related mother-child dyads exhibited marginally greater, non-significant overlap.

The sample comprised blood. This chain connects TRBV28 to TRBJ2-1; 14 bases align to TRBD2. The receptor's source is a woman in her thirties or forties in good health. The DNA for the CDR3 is TGTGCCGTTCGGGGACTAGCGGGGGCCGCCTCCTACAATGAGCAGTTCTTC. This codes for CAVRGLAGAASYNEQFF. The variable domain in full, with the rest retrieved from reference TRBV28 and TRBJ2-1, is DVKVTQSSRYLVKRTGEKVFLECVQDMDHENMFWYRQDPGLGLRLIYFSYDVKMKEKGDIPEGYSVSREKKERFSLILESASTNQTSMYLCAVRGLAGAASYNEQFFGPGTRLTVL.